This TCR beta chain is drawn from a study of T cell repertoires in cytomegalovirus infection. Study information: Carrying CMV and the relevant HLA type showed in public TCR beta signatures. Study-wide points: Adding up the frequency of public TCR beta families identified people who carried CMV plus the relevant HLA. What dominated the ex vivo response were HLA-C-restricted CMV-specific TCR beta clonotypes.

TCRdb recomputed calls from the reads with MiXCR, one row per CDR3 protein. The sample carries about 360,000 distinct CDR3 sequences, over 15% recorded once. This CDR3 is 16 amino acids long. Germline V gives CDR1 SGHTA, CDR2 FQGNSA. V shed 6 bases and J shed 2 bases, with 20 bases lying between them. This clonotype was counted at least ten times. The antigen is unknown. Sequencing was performed on PBMCs. The TCR originated in a human donor in good health (CMV status not recorded). Some clones in this sample may be carry-over from other donors' samples. The V and J genes are TRBV7-2 and TRBJ2-7, with D perhaps assigned TRBD1 or TRBD2 (5 bases each). CDR3 DNA sequence: TGTGCCAGCAGTCCTTACCCCCGGGACCAAACCTACGAGCAGTACTTC. Protein: CASSPYPRDQTYEQYF.